The 30 T cell receptor beta chains below come from one sample, sequenced in a study of identical twins. MiXCR, run by TCRdb on the 5' RACE reads, gives a single entry per CDR3 protein. This sample has under 250,000 distinct CDR3 sequences, with about 12% found just once. The same data also contributed to another study, on yellow fever vaccine responses in identical twins.

Sequenced material: memory (CD45RO+) T cells sorted from blood. The receptors here all came from a woman aged 18-29 years in good health.

A few counts support this clonotype. This chain joins TRBV6-1 and TRBJ2-3; 9 bases map to TRBD1. The CDR3 is made up of 14 amino acids. CDR1 and CDR2 from the germline V gene are MNHNS and SASEGT. J gave up 1 base and V 8 bases, and 4 bases lay outside the gene matches. CDR3 amino acids: CASRRTGGTDTQYF. For the CDR3, the DNA is TGTGCCAGCCGACGGACAGGGGGCACAGATACGCAGTATTTT.

This rearrangement joins TRBV14 to TRBJ2-1; TRBD2 matches at 7 bases. The CDR3 totals 17 residues. Germline-derived CDR1 and CDR2 are SGHDN and FVKESK. J gave up 3 bases and V 4 bases, and 12 bases lay outside the gene matches. CDR3 coding DNA: TGTGCCAGCAGCCCGGGAGGATTAGGTTGGGGCTACAATGAGCAGTTCTTC. Amino acids: CASSPGGLGWGYNEQFF.

There are a few counts of this clonotype. The rearrangement uses TRBV5-6 and TRBJ2-1; the match to TRBD2 covers 10 bases. Per germline, CDR1 SGHDT and CDR2 YYEEEE. V trimming: 0 bases; J trimming: 5 bases; junction bases outside the gene matches: 2. This CDR3 has 15 amino acids. The CDR3 nucleotides are TGTGCCAGCAGCTTGGTGGGACTAGCGAACAATGAGCAGTTCTTC. It is translated as CASSLVGLANNEQFF.

This clonotype was counted ten times or more. The chain recombines TRBV12-3 or TRBV12-4 with TRBJ2-6; 7 bases are a match to TRBD1. This CDR3 has 16 amino acids. Trimming removed 3 bases from V and 2 bases from J; junction bases left unmatched: 4. The chain's CDR3 is CASSLRQGTGANVLTF. The CDR3 DNA sequence: TGTGCCAGCAGTTTGCGACAGGGAACTGGGGCCAACGTCCTGACTTTC.

V is TRBV4-2 and J is TRBJ1-2; D may be TRBD1 (5 bases). V dropped 1 base and J dropped 6 bases, with 12 bases sitting between them. CDR1 and CDR2 (germline): LGHNA, YNFKEQ. The CDR3 has 14 residues. CDR3 amino acids: CASSQGGSVDGYTF. CDR3 nucleotides: TGTGCCAGCAGCCAAGGGGGGAGCGTTGATGGCTACACCTTC.

The chain is built from TRBV9 and TRBJ1-1; D is ambiguous. The CDR3 covers 12 residues. V lost 3 bases and J 0 bases, leaving 3 bases between the germline ends. Per germline, CDR1 SGDLS and CDR2 YYNGEE. CDR3: CASSEVNTEAFF. CDR3 nucleotides: TGTGCCAGCAGCGAGGTGAACACTGAAGCTTTCTTT.

This clonotype was detected ten times or more. This chain's CDR3 is CASNTKGGEQYF. As DNA, the CDR3 is TGTGCCAGCAATACAAAGGGTGGCGAGCAGTACTTC. The J gene is TRBJ2-7, the V gene TRBV7-8; no firm D call. This CDR3 contains 12 residues. V was trimmed by 7 bases and J by 6 bases, leaving 13 bases between them. Germline CDR1 and CDR2: SGHVS and FQNEAQ.

The rearrangement joins TRBV2 to TRBJ2-2, with 10 bases identical to TRBD2. V was clipped by 3 bases and J by 6 bases; unmatched bases: 7. Germline loops: CDR1 SNHLY, CDR2 FYNNEI. There are 16 residues in the CDR3. The CDR3 DNA sequence: TGTGCCAGCAGTGATCAGGCTAGCGGGAGTTCCGGGGAGCTGTTTTTT. Its translation: CASSDQASGSSGELFF.

Only a few counts were recorded for this clonotype. The V gene is TRBV5-6, the J gene TRBJ1-2; D call uncertain. The CDR3 covers 13 residues. V lost 3 bases and J lost 4, with 10 bases in between. Germline CDR1 and CDR2: SGHDT and YYEEEE. In nucleotides, the CDR3 is TGTGCCAGCAGCTCTCCTGACGGCTATGGCTACACCTTC. Protein product: CASSSPDGYGYTF.

This clonotype was seen a few times. V is TRBV27 and J is TRBJ2-3, with D hard to call. This CDR3 is 14 amino acids long. Trimming stripped 6 bases from V and 2 bases from J, with 12 bases between. In germline, CDR1 is MNHEY, CDR2 SMNVEV (reference sequence). CDR3 in amino acids: CASRPRFSTDTQYF. The CDR3 DNA reads TGTGCCAGCAGGCCAAGGTTTTCCACAGATACGCAGTATTTT.

The chain recombines TRBV6-5 with TRBJ2-3; D gene unclear. Germline V gene data show CDR1 as MNHEY and CDR2 as SVGAGI. CDR3 length: 14 amino acids. The V gene lost 0 bases and the J gene lost 0 bases, with 4 bases spanning the gap. The CDR3 region is CASSYSLSTDTQYF. The CDR3 DNA sequence: TGTGCCAGCAGTTACTCCCTGAGCACAGATACGCAGTATTTT.

This clonotype was found a few times. The V and J genes are TRBV12-3 or TRBV12-4 and TRBJ2-5; no firm D call. The CDR3 is made up of 11 amino acids. The V gene lost 5 bases and the J gene lost 8 bases, with 9 bases spanning the gap. CDR3 loop: CASSGPETQYF. DNA of the CDR3: TGTGCCAGCAGTGGACCCGAAACCCAGTACTTC.

CDR3 protein: CSASSRGGYGYTF. The CDR3 DNA reads TGCAGTGCTAGTTCGAGGGGTGGCTATGGCTACACCTTC. V usage is TRBV20-1 and J usage is TRBJ1-2; TRBD1 is a possible D gene (5 bases). Germline CDR1 reads DFQATT; CDR2 reads SNEGSKA (reference sequence). The CDR3 sequence is 13 residues long. V dropped 3 bases and J dropped 4 bases, with 12 bases sitting between them.

This clonotype was observed at least ten times. V is TRBV6-1 and J is TRBJ2-3; no reliable D call. The CDR3 contains 13 residues. Trimming took 10 bases from V and 3 from J, leaving 14 bases between them. CDR1 and CDR2 (germline): MNHNS, SASEGT. CDR3 protein: CANPDALTDTQYF. The CDR3 coding sequence is TGTGCCAACCCTGATGCTCTGACAGATACGCAGTATTTT.

Only a few counts were recorded for this clonotype. The chain joins TRBV7-2 to TRBJ2-7, with TRBD2 matching over 9 bases. Germline V lookup: CDR1 SGHTA, CDR2 FQGNSA. The V segment lost 4 bases and the J segment 0 bases; nucleotides outside the gene matches: 4. The CDR3 length is 15 residues. The CDR3 bases are TGTGCCAGCAGCTGGGGTAGCGGGAGCTCCTACGAGCAGTACTTC. It translates to CASSWGSGSSYEQYF.

The chain joins TRBV7-2 to TRBJ1-1, with D hard to call. The CDR3 runs 14 residues. Looked up from germline, CDR1 is SGHTA and CDR2 is FQGNSA. V lost 8 bases and J 1 base, leaving 14 bases between the germline ends. CDR3 coding DNA: TGTGCCAGCCGGTTGAGGTCGTCGAACACTGAAGCTTTCTTT. Amino acids: CASRLRSSNTEAFF.

The rearrangement links TRBV29-1 to TRBJ1-3; 12 bases line up with TRBD1. This CDR3 spans 18 amino acids. V lost 7 bases and J lost 0; bases outside the gene matches: 13. Germline CDR1 reads SQVTM; CDR2 reads ANQGSEA. The chain's CDR3 is CSAEDRDRGLNSGNTIYF. In DNA form, the CDR3 reads TGCAGCGCAGAGGACCGGGACAGGGGGCTTAACTCTGGAAACACCATATATTTT.

V and J are TRBV4-2 and TRBJ2-5, with TRBD2 as a possible D gene (5 bases). The length of the CDR3 is 15 residues. The ends were cut back, 1 base at V and 5 bases at J, with 14 bases in the middle. Germline values: CDR1 LGHNA, CDR2 YNFKEQ. The CDR3 DNA follows: TGTGCCAGCAGCCAAGTTGAGGGAGTCGGGGAGACCCAGTACTTC. This translates into CASSQVEGVGETQYF.

The sample holds a few counts of this clonotype. This chain connects TRBV29-1 to TRBJ1-1, with D unresolved. This CDR3 contains 13 residues. Trimming stripped 5 bases from V and 4 bases from J, with 14 bases between. The V gene's germline CDR1 is SQVTM and CDR2 ANQGSEA. DNA of the CDR3: TGCAGCGTTAAGGGCACGGCCATCACTGAAGCTTTCTTT. It codes for CSVKGTAITEAFF.

The V call is TRBV27, the J call TRBJ1-2; 8 bases map to TRBD1. The V gene's germline CDR1 is MNHEY and CDR2 SMNVEV (reference sequence). Trimming removed 3 bases from V and 8 bases from J; junction bases left unmatched: 8. The CDR3 has 14 residues. The CDR3 sequence: CASSFGTRTGGYTF. The CDR3 nucleotides read TGTGCCAGCAGTTTCGGAACAAGGACAGGGGGCTACACCTTC.

This clonotype has ten or more counts. The J gene is TRBJ2-1, the V gene TRBV28; TRBD2 matches 11 bases. In germline, CDR1 is MDHEN, CDR2 SYDVKM. Trimming cost V 5 bases and J 2 bases; bases outside gene matches: 8. This CDR3 region has 17 residues. In DNA form, the CDR3 reads TGTGCCAGCAGTCTCAGTAGCGGGAGGGATCCCTACAATGAGCAGTTCTTC. It specifies CASSLSSGRDPYNEQFF.

The chain employs TRBV10-2 and TRBJ2-5; TRBD2 matches at 9 bases. The V and J ends lost 2 bases and 7 bases, in that order; junction bases with no gene match: 5. Germline lookup yields CDR1 WSHSY and CDR2 SAAADI. The CDR3 runs 14 residues. Here the CDR3 DNA reads TGCGCCAGCAGTGAGGCTAGCGGGAAAGTGACCCAGTACTTC. This encodes CASSEASGKVTQYF.

The genes are TRBV18 and TRBJ2-1; 8 positions agree with TRBD2. Germline CDR1 is KGHSH and CDR2 is LQKENI. This CDR3 comprises 13 residues. V gave up 6 bases and J gave up 5 bases; unmatched junction bases: 3. This CDR3 reads CASSPGGHNEQFF. Here the CDR3 DNA reads TGTGCCAGCTCTCCGGGGGGGCACAATGAGCAGTTCTTC.

This clonotype was observed many times. The V call is TRBV6-1, the J call TRBJ2-5, with D perhaps assigned TRBD1 or TRBD2 (7 bases each). V was trimmed by 3 bases and J by 7 bases, leaving 15 bases between them. The CDR3 sequence is 14 residues long. CDR1 MNHNS and CDR2 SASEGT come from the germline V gene. CDR3 in amino acids: CASSEGGTARTQYF. The CDR3 region has the DNA TGTGCCAGCAGTGAGGGGGGGACAGCGAGGACCCAGTACTTC.

This clonotype has a count of ten or more. The chain carries TRBV4-3 and TRBJ2-3; D perhaps matches TRBD2 (5 bases). The germline V gene encodes CDR1 LGHNA and CDR2 YSLEER. V lost 1 base, J lost 6 bases, and 14 bases lay in between. The CDR3 covers 15 residues. CDR3 bases: TGCGCCAGCAGCCAAGTAGGGAGTGGGTCCGATACGCAGTATTTT. Its protein is CASSQVGSGSDTQYF.

V is TRBV28 and J is TRBJ2-7, with no clear D. CDR3 size: 15 residues. Germline V gene data show CDR1 as MDHEN and CDR2 as SYDVKM. V was trimmed by 1 base and J by 0 bases, leaving 10 bases between them. This CDR3 is CASSLFAVGSYEQYF. The CDR3 DNA sequence: TGTGCCAGCAGTTTATTCGCCGTGGGCTCCTACGAGCAGTACTTC.

This clonotype showed up just a few times. The gene calls are TRBV2 and TRBJ1-2; D is possibly TRBD1 (5 bases). CDR1 and CDR2 from the germline V gene are SNHLY and FYNNEI. The length of the CDR3 is 13 residues. Trimming cost V 4 bases and J 7 bases, with 13 bases left between them. The CDR3 loop is CASSVERGGGYTF. The CDR3 nucleotides are TGTGCCAGCAGTGTCGAGAGGGGAGGTGGCTACACCTTC.

This clonotype came up a few times. V usage is TRBV3-1 and J usage is TRBJ1-5, with D possibly being TRBD1 (6 bases). Trimming left V 1 base short and J 3 bases short, with 10 bases between. The CDR3 runs 15 residues. CDR1 and CDR2 from the germline V gene are LGHDT and YNNKEL (reference sequence). DNA of the CDR3: TGTGCCAGCAGCCAAGCTCCAGGGGTCAATCAGCCCCAGCATTTT. This translates into CASSQAPGVNQPQHF.

This sequence joins TRBV5-6 and TRBJ2-2; TRBD1 might be the D (6 bases). The germline CDR1 and CDR2 sequences are SGHDT and YYEEEE. The ends were cut back, 1 base at V and 5 bases at J, with 15 bases in the middle. The CDR3 loop spans 16 amino acids. The DNA of the CDR3 is TGTGCCAGCAGCTTGCTTCCACAGGGCGGGACCGGGGAGCTGTTTTTT. Translating gives CASSLLPQGGTGELFF.

V is TRBV29-1 and J is TRBJ2-1; 9 nucleotides match TRBD2. J lost 5 bases, V lost 4 bases, and 9 bases had no gene match. The CDR3 extends over 15 amino acids. CDR1 is SQVTM, CDR2 ANQGSEA, per germline. The CDR3 is CSVGEAGGGNNEQFF. CDR3 nucleotide sequence: TGCAGCGTTGGTGAGGCGGGAGGGGGAAACAATGAGCAGTTCTTC.